Reported below is one T cell receptor beta chain. Its specificity is not known. This CDR3 is built from 16 residues. The V end was cut by 0 bases, the J end by 2 bases, with 11 bases between. CDR1 and CDR2 (germline): LGHDT, YNNKEL (reference sequence). These data originate in a study of T cell responses to AZD1222 COVID-19 vaccine. Study-wide points: Two doses of AZD1222 preceded a rise in Spike-specific TCR breadth and depth. There were mostly white British donors and more females than males, and clonal diversity was possibly underestimated. Repertoire collection took place solely once the T cell response had peaked.

Assay: immunoSEQ multiplex PCR; the TCRdb copy retains only in-frame clones and omits some. The table has about 94,000 clones, about 85% seen once. The sequences come from peripheral blood, collected 28 days after the second AZD1222 dose. This TCR derives from an adult who received the AZD1222 COVID-19 vaccine. The rearrangement links TRBV3-1 (or the pseudogene TRBV3-2) to TRBJ1-3; no firm D call. CDR3 residues: CASSQEGDGPGNTIYF. CDR3 in DNA: TGTGCCAGCAGCCAAGAGGGAGACGGTCCTGGAAACACCATATATTTT.